This T cell receptor (beta chain) was sequenced during a study of blood T cell repertoires in COVID-19. Study overall: Whether acute or convalescent, the COVID-19 samples came from the United States, Italy and Spain.

Produced via immunoSEQ multiplex PCR; TCRdb's table is partial and in-frame only. The table has some 200,000 clones, 86% seen once; the top ten hold 2.5% to 3.5%. V gave up 5 bases and J gave up 3 bases; unmatched junction bases: 7. This CDR3 is 15 amino acids long. Germline CDR1 SEHNR, CDR2 FQNEAQ (reference sequence). The chain recombines TRBV7-9 with TRBJ1-1; 9 nucleotides agree with TRBD1. Sequenced sample: PBMCs or T cells enriched from blood (not recorded which). This receptor was obtained from a woman aged 50 to 65 in a cohort exposed to, infected with or recovered from COVID-19 (not recorded which). CDR3 sequence (DNA): TGTGCCAGCAGCCCGCAGACAGGGGGGGACACTGAAGCTTTCTTT. Amino acid sequence: CASSPQTGGDTEAFF.